This TCR beta chain was profiled in a study of blood T cells in healthy people across ages. Study-wide background: Template-switching capture recovered about one barcoded beta molecule per two T cells.

V shed 0 bases and J shed 2 bases, with 13 bases lying between them. This CDR3 has 16 residues. The germline gives CDR1 LGHNA, CDR2 YNFKEQ. Study conclusions and caveats: Per million T cells, TCR beta diversity dropped roughly linearly as age increased.

This clonotype was observed at least ten times. Its specificity is unknown. Together with a sample-barcoded 5' primer, a J-beta primer mix was included in a second PCR lasting roughly 6 to 12 cycles. The authors tagged each cDNA molecule using a template-switch adaptor with 12 random nucleotides. Individual samples furnished no less than 2.5 million CDR3-containing paired-end reads apiece. MiXCR was run by TCRdb on the 5' RACE reads, yielding one entry per CDR3 protein. The table shows approximately 680,000 distinct CDR3 sequences, with about 30% occurring only once. The rearrangement joins TRBV4-2 to TRBJ1-2; D possibly corresponds to TRBD1 (6 bases). The sample consisted of blood. The clonotype was recovered from a woman older than 75 in good health. The CDR3 bases are TGTGCCAGCAGCCAAGATTTGGCAGGGGTGAACTATGGCTACACCTTC. Amino acids: CASSQDLAGVNYGYTF.